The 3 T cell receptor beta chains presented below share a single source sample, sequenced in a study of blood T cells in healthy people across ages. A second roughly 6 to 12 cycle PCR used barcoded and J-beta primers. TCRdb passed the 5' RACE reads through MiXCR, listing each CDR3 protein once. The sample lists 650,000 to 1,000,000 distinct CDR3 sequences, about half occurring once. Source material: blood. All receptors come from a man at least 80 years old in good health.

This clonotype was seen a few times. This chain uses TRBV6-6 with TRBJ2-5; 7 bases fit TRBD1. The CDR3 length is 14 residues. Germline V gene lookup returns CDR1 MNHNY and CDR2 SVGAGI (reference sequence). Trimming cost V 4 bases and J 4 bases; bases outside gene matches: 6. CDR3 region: CASSSSTGLETQYF. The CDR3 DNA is TGTGCCAGCAGTTCCTCGACAGGGCTAGAGACCCAGTACTTC.

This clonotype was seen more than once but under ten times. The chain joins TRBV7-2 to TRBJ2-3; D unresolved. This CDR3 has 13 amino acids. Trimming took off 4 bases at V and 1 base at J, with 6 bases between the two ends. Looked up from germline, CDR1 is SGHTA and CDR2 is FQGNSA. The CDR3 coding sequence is TGTGCCAGCAGCTGGGAAGGCACAGATACGCAGTATTTT. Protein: CASSWEGTDTQYF.

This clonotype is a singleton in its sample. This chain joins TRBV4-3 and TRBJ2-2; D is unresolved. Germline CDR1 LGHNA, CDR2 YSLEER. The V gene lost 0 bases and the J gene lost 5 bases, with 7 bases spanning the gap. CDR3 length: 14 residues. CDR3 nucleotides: TGCGCCAGCAGCCAAGATTCCAGGACCGGGGAGCTGTTTTTT. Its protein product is CASSQDSRTGELFF.